This TCR beta chain comes out of a study of T cells in Graves' hyperthyroidism and ophthalmopathy. Looking at the study overall: Blood from the periphery was taken at initial diagnosis, before any treatment. The study's findings and limits: Within blood appeared most thyroid clonotypes that had expanded above 0.001.

V shed 5 bases, J shed 3 bases, and the junction held 5 bases outside the gene matches. The CDR3 contains 14 residues. Germline V gene lookup returns CDR1 MDHEN and CDR2 SYDVKM. This clonotype came up many times. The antigen is undetermined. Amplified TCR beta CDR3 regions came from RNA transcripts. The TCR CDR3 first-round RT-PCR relied on the HTBI primer set. TCRdb processed the multiplex PCR reads anew with MiXCR; each CDR3 protein has one entry. The sample holds hundreds of thousands of distinct CDR3 sequences, approximately 15% seen once. This sequence originates from a woman aged 40 to 50 with Graves' hyperthyroidism. The material sequenced was blood. The chain combines TRBV28 with TRBJ2-7; the match to TRBD1 covers 9 bases. The DNA for the CDR3 is TGTGCCAGCAGTCGACAGGGGGTTCACTACGAGCAGTACTTC. Translation gives CASSRQGVHYEQYF.